This T cell receptor (beta chain) was retrieved from a study of T-cell reconstitution after alpha-beta-depleted transplantation in children. Points from the study as a whole: Expanded graft clones, several hundred of them, were reportedly the source of alpha-beta T cells about two months after transplant. Surviving thymic progenitors and recipient T cells were the source of high TCRbeta diversity at day 60 in some patients. It was newly produced T cells that mostly accounted for T-cell counts and diversity one year after transplant.

On this clonotype itself: What it recognizes is unknown.

The library targeted TCRbeta and was prepared with unique molecular identifiers. Using its own MiXCR run on the PCR reads, TCRdb lists one record per CDR3 protein. The top ten hold under 30% of the sample, which has over 400,000 distinct CDR3 sequences, roughly 43% seen once. This CDR3 contains 15 residues. V was shortened by 5 bases and J by 6 bases, with 16 bases between the two germline ends. Per the germline V gene, CDR1 is MNHEY and CDR2 is SMNVEV (reference sequence). This chain uses TRBV27 with TRBJ1-4; D unclear. The specimen comprised PBMCs, sampled before TCRalphabeta/CD19-depleted stem cell transplant. The sequence derives from a girl aged 2 to 10 with aplastic anemia, due to receive a stem cell transplant. The CDR3 DNA is TGTGCCAGCAGTCCGGATGCCCAGTTAGATGAAAAACTGTTTTTT. Translation: CASSPDAQLDEKLFF. Variable domain in full (rest from reference TRBV27 and TRBJ1-4): EAQVTQNPRYLITVTGKKLTVTCSQNMNHEYMSWYRQDPGLGLRQIYYSMNVEVTDKGDVPEGYKVSRKEKRNFPLILESPSPNQTSLYFCASSPDAQLDEKLFFGSGTQLSVL.